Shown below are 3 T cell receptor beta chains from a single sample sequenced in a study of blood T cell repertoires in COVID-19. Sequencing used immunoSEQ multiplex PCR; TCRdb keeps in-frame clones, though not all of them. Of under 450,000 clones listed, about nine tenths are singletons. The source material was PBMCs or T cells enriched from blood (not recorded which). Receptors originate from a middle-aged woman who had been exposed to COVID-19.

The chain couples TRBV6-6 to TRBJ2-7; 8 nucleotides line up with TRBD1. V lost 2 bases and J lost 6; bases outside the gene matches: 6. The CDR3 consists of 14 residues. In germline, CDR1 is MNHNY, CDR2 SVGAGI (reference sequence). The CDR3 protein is CASSYPGQGPEQYF. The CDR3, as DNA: TGTGCCAGCAGTTACCCCGGACAGGGCCCCGAGCAGTACTTC.

This CDR3 is CAWSSRDPYNSPLHF. The DNA of the CDR3 is TGTGCCTGGAGTTCCAGGGATCCATATAATTCACCCCTCCACTTT. The chain is built from TRBV30 and TRBJ1-6, with D possibly TRBD1 on 5 matching bases. This CDR3 has 15 amino acids. CDR1 is GTSNPN, CDR2 SVGIG, per germline (reference sequence). Trimming cost V 2 bases and J 4 bases, with 12 bases left between them. Combining the CDR3 with reference TRBV30 and TRBJ1-6 gives the whole variable domain SQTIHQWPATLVQPVGSPLSLECTVEGTSNPNLYWYRQAAGRGLQLLFYSVGIGQISSEVPQNLSASRPQDRQFILSSKKLLLSDSGFYLCAWSSRDPYNSPLHFGNGTRLTVT.

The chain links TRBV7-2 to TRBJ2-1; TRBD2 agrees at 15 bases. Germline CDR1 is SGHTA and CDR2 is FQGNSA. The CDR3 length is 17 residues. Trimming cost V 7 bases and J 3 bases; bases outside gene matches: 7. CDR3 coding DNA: TGTGCCAGCACAGCCGGGACTAGCGGGAGGTTCTACAATGAGCAGTTCTTC. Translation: CASTAGTSGRFYNEQFF.